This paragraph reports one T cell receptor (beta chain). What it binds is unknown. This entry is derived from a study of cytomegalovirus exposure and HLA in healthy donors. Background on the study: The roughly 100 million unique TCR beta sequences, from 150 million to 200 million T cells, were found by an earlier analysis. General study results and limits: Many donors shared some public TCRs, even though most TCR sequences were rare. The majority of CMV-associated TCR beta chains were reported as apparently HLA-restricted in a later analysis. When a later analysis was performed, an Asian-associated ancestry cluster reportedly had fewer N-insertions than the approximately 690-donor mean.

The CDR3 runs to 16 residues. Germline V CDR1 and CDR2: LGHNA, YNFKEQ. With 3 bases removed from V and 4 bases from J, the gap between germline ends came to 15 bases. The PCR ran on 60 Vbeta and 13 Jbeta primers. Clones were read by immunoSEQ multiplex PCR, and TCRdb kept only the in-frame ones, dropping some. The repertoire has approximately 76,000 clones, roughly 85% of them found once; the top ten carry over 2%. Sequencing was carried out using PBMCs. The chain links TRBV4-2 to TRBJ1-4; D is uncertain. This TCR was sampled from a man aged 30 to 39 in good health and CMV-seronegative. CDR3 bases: TGTGCCAGCAGCCAGGGGAGACGGGGAAATAATGAAAAACTGTTTTTT. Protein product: CASSQGRRGNNEKLFF.